This passage covers 29 T cell receptor beta chains from one sample sequenced in a study of blood T cell repertoires in COVID-19. The repertoire was sequenced with immunoSEQ multiplex PCR; TCRdb's copy has only in-frame clones and lacks some. The sample records roughly 360,000 clones, around 87% being singletons. Source material: PBMCs or T cells enriched from blood (not recorded which). All receptors derive from a woman aged 25 to 39 with acute COVID-19.

The J gene is TRBJ1-5, the V gene TRBV7-3; the match to TRBD1 covers 8 bases. Per germline, CDR1 SGHTA and CDR2 FQGTGA. J gave up 6 bases and V 3 bases, and 1 base lay outside the gene matches. The CDR3 runs 13 residues. As DNA, the CDR3 is TGTGCCAGCAGCTTGGACAGGGCTCAGCCCCAGCATTTT. Translation gives CASSLDRAQPQHF. The full variable domain, rest sourced from reference TRBV7-3 and TRBJ1-5, is GAGVSQTPSNKVTEKGKYVELRCDPISGHTALYWYRQSLGQGPEFLIYFQGTGAADDSGLPNDRFFAVRPEGSVSTLKIQRTERGDSAVYLCASSLDRAQPQHFGDGTRLSIL.

As regards this clone: The junction and the germline gene differ at one end; a read error may be behind it. This chain connects TRBV3-1 (or the pseudogene TRBV3-2) to TRBJ1-2; the D is unclear. CDR1 and CDR2 (germline): LGHDT, YNNKEL (reference sequence). CDR3 length: 14 residues. In nucleotides, the CDR3 is TGTGCCAGCAGCCAAGATGTCGCCGGGTATGACTACACCTTC. It specifies CASSQDVAGYDYTF.

The gene calls are TRBV5-1 and TRBJ1-1, with TRBD1 as a possible D gene (6 bases). Germline CDR1 is SGHRS and CDR2 is YFSETQ. The V and J ends lost 4 bases and 0 bases respectively, with 10 bases between them. CDR3 length: 14 residues. CDR3 in amino acids: CASSTGQMNTEAFF. DNA of the CDR3: TGCGCCAGCAGCACCGGACAGATGAACACTGAAGCTTTCTTT.

This chain uses TRBV15 with TRBJ2-7; 9 nucleotides line up with TRBD1. Germline CDR1 is LNHNV and CDR2 is YYDKDF (reference sequence). J was trimmed by 6 bases and V by 5 bases; bases with no gene match: 5. The CDR3 loop spans 13 amino acids. The CDR3 is CATSRQGGVEQYF. CDR3 sequence (DNA): TGTGCCACCAGCCGACAGGGGGGTGTCGAGCAGTACTTC.

J is TRBJ1-4 and V is TRBV4-3; TRBD1 matches 7 bases. From germline, CDR1 is LGHNA and CDR2 YSLEER. The V segment lost 0 bases and the J segment 8 bases; nucleotides outside the gene matches: 9. CDR3 length: 16 residues. Here the CDR3 DNA reads TGCGCCAGCAGCCAAGATGGAACAGGGGTTGACGAAAAACTGTTTTTT. This sequence encodes CASSQDGTGVDEKLFF.

The chain joins TRBV5-1 to TRBJ1-3; D uncertain. Germline V gene lookup returns CDR1 SGHRS and CDR2 YFSETQ. This CDR3 comprises 17 residues. V lost 0 bases to trimming and J lost 0 bases, with 13 bases between them. The CDR3, as DNA: TGCGCCAGCAGCTTGGGCGGTATGGTGTACTCTGGAAACACCATATATTTT. This codes for CASSLGGMVYSGNTIYF.

The CDR3 DNA follows: TGTGCCTGGACCCGCGGGGCCCACGTCGGTTCTAACTATGGCTACACCTTC. Its protein is CAWTRGAHVGSNYGYTF. J is TRBJ1-2 and V is TRBV30; D possibly corresponds to TRBD1 (5 bases). The CDR3 is 17 amino acids. Germline assignment: CDR1 GTSNPN and CDR2 SVGIG (reference sequence). The V and J ends lost 4 bases and 0 bases respectively, with 21 bases between them. Full variable domain (missing parts from reference TRBV30 and TRBJ1-2): SQTIHQWPATLVQPVGSPLSLECTVEGTSNPNLYWYRQAAGRGLQLLFYSVGIGQISSEVPQNLSASRPQDRQFILSSKKLLLSDSGFYLCAWTRGAHVGSNYGYTFGSGTRLTVV.

The gene calls are TRBV4-1 and TRBJ2-2; D unresolved. From germline, CDR1 is MGHRA and CDR2 YSYEKL. The V end was cut by 4 bases, the J end by 8 bases, with 8 bases between. The CDR3 is 12 residues long. The DNA of the CDR3 is TGCGCCAGCAGCCCCCCAGGTGGGGAGCTGTTTTTT. It codes for CASSPPGGELFF.

This clone was recorded a few times. V usage is TRBV7-9 and J usage is TRBJ2-3; no clear D. Germline CDR1 reads SEHNR; CDR2 reads FQNEAQ (reference sequence). Trimming shortened V by 5 bases and J by 4 bases, and 7 bases separated the two germline ends. The CDR3 covers 12 residues. This CDR3 is CASSLQADTQYF. The CDR3 nucleotides read TGTGCCAGCAGCCTCCAGGCAGATACGCAGTATTTT.

The chain couples TRBV7-9 to TRBJ1-2, with D possibly being TRBD1 (6 bases). The V and J ends lost 5 bases and 6 bases respectively, with 16 bases between them. CDR1 SEHNR and CDR2 FQNEAQ come from the germline V gene (reference sequence). The CDR3 spans 14 residues. As DNA, the CDR3 is TGTGCCAGCAGCCGAAGGGTGGGGGCAGATGGCTACACCTTC. Amino acid sequence: CASSRRVGADGYTF.

As concerns this clone: The same CDR3 can be traced to other DNA sequences in this sample. The rearrangement joins TRBV6-5 to TRBJ1-1; D may be TRBD1 (6 bases). V lost 3 bases, J lost 6 bases, and 11 bases lay in between. This CDR3 comprises 13 residues. Germline loops: CDR1 MNHEY, CDR2 SVGAGI. CDR3 DNA sequence: TGTGCCAGCAGTTATCGGGGGGGCGCTGAAGCTTTCTTT. This translates into CASSYRGGAEAFF.

This rearrangement joins TRBV7-2 to TRBJ2-3; the match to TRBD1 covers 8 bases. Germline assignment: CDR1 SGHTA and CDR2 FQGNSA. The CDR3 is 16 residues long. J gave up 1 base and V 3 bases, and 6 bases lay outside the gene matches. The chain's CDR3 is CASSLGAGGGTDTQYF. CDR3 nucleotides: TGTGCCAGCAGCTTGGGGGCAGGGGGCGGCACAGATACGCAGTATTTT.

The chain has TRBV9 and TRBJ1-5; D is possibly TRBD1 (6 bases). Germline V gene sequence: CDR1 SGDLS, CDR2 YYNGEE. V shed 4 bases and J shed 3 bases, with 8 bases lying between them. There are 13 residues in the CDR3. Here the CDR3 DNA reads TGTGCCAGCAGCAAGGGGGACAATCAGCCCCAGCATTTT. Translation gives CASSKGDNQPQHF.

The chain carries TRBV28 and TRBJ2-7; 7 bases align to TRBD1. The V and J ends lost 6 bases and 3 bases, in that order; junction bases with no gene match: 11. CDR1 and CDR2 from the germline V gene are MDHEN and SYDVKM. The CDR3 is made up of 15 amino acids. CDR3 sequence (DNA): TGTGCCAGCAGCCCACCCAGGGGGATCAACTACGAGCAGTACTTC. Protein product: CASSPPRGINYEQYF.

The V gene is TRBV10-1, the J gene TRBJ1-1, with TRBD1 identical over 12 bases. V shed 0 bases, J shed 10 bases, and the junction held 3 bases outside the gene matches. CDR3 length: 14 amino acids. The germline V gene encodes CDR1 WNHNN and CDR2 SYGVQD (reference sequence). Written as DNA, the CDR3 is TGCGCCAGCAGTGAGTCGAGGGACAGGGGGCTAGCTTTCTTT. Translation gives CASSESRDRGLAFF.

CDR3 region: CASSVGVSSYEQYF. In DNA form, the CDR3 reads TGTGCCAGCAGTGTTGGTGTGAGTTCCTACGAGCAGTACTTC. J is TRBJ2-7 and V is TRBV2; D not certain. The CDR3 is 14 residues long. V shed 4 bases and J shed 1 base, with 11 bases lying between them. CDR1 is SNHLY, CDR2 FYNNEI, per germline.

V is TRBV7-6 and J is TRBJ1-3; D uncertain. Germline CDR1 is SGHVS and CDR2 is FNYEAQ. The CDR3 has 17 amino acids. Trimming pared 1 base from V and 0 bases from J, leaving 13 bases between. CDR3 residues: CASSLGRAGGSGNTIYF. CDR3 DNA sequence: TGTGCCAGCAGCTTAGGGAGGGCGGGAGGCTCTGGAAACACCATATATTTT.

The chain uses TRBV11-2 and TRBJ2-1; D is possibly TRBD1 (5 bases). Germline loops: CDR1 SGHAT, CDR2 FQNNGV. CDR3 length: 14 amino acids. Trimming stripped 5 bases from V and 4 bases from J, with 12 bases between. The CDR3 DNA is TGTGCCAGCAGCGAACGCCAGGGATACAATGAGCAGTTCTTC. Translated: CASSERQGYNEQFF.

This rearrangement joins TRBV7-2 to TRBJ2-1, with 9 bases identical to TRBD2. From germline, CDR1 is SGHTA and CDR2 FQGNSA. V gave up 1 base and J gave up 5 bases; unmatched junction bases: 3. This CDR3 contains 15 residues. Written as DNA, the CDR3 is TGTGCCAGCAGCTTAGAGCTAGCGGGAAACAATGAGCAGTTCTTC. Protein: CASSLELAGNNEQFF.

This clone showed up just a few times. V gene TRBV5-1 combines with J gene TRBJ2-3; 7 bases line up with TRBD1. Trimming removed 4 bases from V and 2 bases from J; junction bases left unmatched: 4. Germline assignment: CDR1 SGHRS and CDR2 YFSETQ. The CDR3 consists of 14 residues. This CDR3 is CASSRDSITDTQYF. In nucleotides, the CDR3 is TGCGCCAGCAGCCGGGACAGCATCACAGATACGCAGTATTTT.

The V call is TRBV5-1, the J call TRBJ2-7; the D gene is possibly TRBD1 (5 bases). The CDR3 consists of 12 residues. V shed 3 bases and J shed 6 bases, with 10 bases lying between them. Germline V gene data show CDR1 as SGHRS and CDR2 as YFSETQ. In nucleotides, the CDR3 is TGCGCCAGCAGCTGGGCAGGGCTCGAGCAGTACTTC. Translation gives CASSWAGLEQYF.

This chain links TRBV11-2 with TRBJ2-7, with 7 bases matching TRBD1. With 5 bases clipped from V and 6 bases from J, the junction kept 4 bases outside the gene matches. The germline V gene has CDR1 SGHAT and CDR2 FQNNGV. The CDR3 runs to 12 residues. CDR3 in amino acids: CASSRGRGEQYF. The CDR3 DNA is TGTGCCAGCAGCAGGGGGCGAGGCGAGCAGTACTTC.

The chain carries TRBV19 and TRBJ1-6, with TRBD1 matching over 9 bases. The V and J ends lost 3 bases and 7 bases, in that order; junction bases with no gene match: 4. Germline V gene lookup returns CDR1 LNHDA and CDR2 SQIVND (reference sequence). The CDR3 totals 15 residues. CDR3 region: CASSIAGQGNSPLHF. The CDR3 nucleotides read TGTGCCAGTAGTATCGCGGGACAGGGAAATTCACCCCTCCACTTT.

The V call is TRBV3-1 (or the pseudogene TRBV3-2), the J call TRBJ2-1; 8 bases map to TRBD1. Germline lookup yields CDR1 LGHDT and CDR2 YNNKEL (reference sequence). This CDR3 is built from 17 residues. Trimming cost V 4 bases and J 0 bases; bases outside gene matches: 8. The CDR3 region is CASSRRARGLSYNEQFF. CDR3 DNA: TGTGCCAGCAGCCGCCGAGCCAGGGGGCTCTCCTACAATGAGCAGTTCTTC.

The chain joins TRBV19 to TRBJ2-7, with 7 bases that match TRBD1. V was clipped by 8 bases and J by 5 bases; unmatched bases: 15. Germline V gene data show CDR1 as LNHDA and CDR2 as SQIVND (reference sequence). CDR3 length equals 15 residues. The chain's CDR3 is CASAPVTGYLHEQYF. In nucleotides, the CDR3 is TGTGCCAGTGCCCCCGTGACAGGGTATTTACACGAGCAGTACTTC.

The J gene is TRBJ1-1, the V gene TRBV2, with TRBD1 as a possible D gene (6 bases). Germline V lookup: CDR1 SNHLY, CDR2 FYNNEI. The CDR3 sequence is 13 residues long. Trimming took off 4 bases at V and 5 bases at J, with 11 bases between the two ends. The CDR3 DNA sequence: TGTGCCAGCAGTGTAGCTACAGGGACTGAAGCTTTCTTT. Amino acid sequence: CASSVATGTEAFF.

The gene calls are TRBV2 and TRBJ2-7; a possible D gene is TRBD1 (5 bases). CDR3 length: 18 amino acids. V lost 3 bases, J lost 2 bases, and 23 bases lay in between. CDR1 and CDR2 from the germline V gene are SNHLY and FYNNEI. The CDR3 DNA sequence: TGTGCCAGCAGTGACAGGACAAGGTGGACAACGGCAGCCTACGAGCAGTACTTC. Encoded protein: CASSDRTRWTTAAYEQYF.

This chain uses TRBV24-1 with TRBJ2-3; a possible D gene is TRBD2 (6 bases). V lost 5 bases to trimming and J lost 5 bases, with 19 bases between them. Looked up from germline, CDR1 is KGHDR and CDR2 is SFDVKD. There are 16 residues in the CDR3. The CDR3 DNA reads TGTGCCACCAGTGTAACGGGACGGGGGATTGAAGATACGCAGTATTTT. Protein sequence: CATSVTGRGIEDTQYF.

This chain uses TRBV6-6 with TRBJ2-7; no definite D call. Germline CDR1 and CDR2: MNHNY and SVGAGI (reference sequence). The CDR3 runs 13 residues. V dropped 0 bases and J dropped 4 bases, with 7 bases sitting between them. The CDR3 nucleotides read TGTGCCAGCAGTTACTCGACTGGTTACGAGCAGTACTTC. This codes for CASSYSTGYEQYF.